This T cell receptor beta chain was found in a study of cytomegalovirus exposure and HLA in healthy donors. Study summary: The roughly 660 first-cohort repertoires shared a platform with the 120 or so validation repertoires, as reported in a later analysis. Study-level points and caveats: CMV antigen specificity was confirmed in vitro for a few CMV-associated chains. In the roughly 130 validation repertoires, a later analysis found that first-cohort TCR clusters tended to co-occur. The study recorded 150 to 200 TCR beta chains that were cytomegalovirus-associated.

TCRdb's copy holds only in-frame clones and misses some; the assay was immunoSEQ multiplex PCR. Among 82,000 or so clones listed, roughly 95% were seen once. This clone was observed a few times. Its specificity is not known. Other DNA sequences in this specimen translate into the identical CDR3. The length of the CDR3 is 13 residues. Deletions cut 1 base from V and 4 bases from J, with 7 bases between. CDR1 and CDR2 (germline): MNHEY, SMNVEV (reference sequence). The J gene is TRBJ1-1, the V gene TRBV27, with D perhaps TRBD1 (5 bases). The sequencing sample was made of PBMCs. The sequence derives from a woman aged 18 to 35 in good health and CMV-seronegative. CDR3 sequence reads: CASSLLGGTEAFF. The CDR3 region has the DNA TGTGCCAGCAGTTTATTGGGGGGCACTGAAGCTTTCTTT.